These 8 T cell receptor beta chains were sequenced from one sample in a study of T cells in Graves' hyperthyroidism and ophthalmopathy (dated by TCRdb to the late 2010s). Library creation used multiplex PCR. Reads for this sample came from an Illumina HiSeq 2000. The TCR beta CDR3 regions were amplified from the RNA transcripts. A first-round RT-PCR of the TCR CDR3 used the HTBI primer set with the Qiagen OneStep RT-PCR kit. Through fastp at Q25 and MiXCR, TCRdb rebuilt clones from the public reads, retaining in-frame beta chains. One record per CDR3 amino acid sequence lists the most common genes and DNA. This sample holds 100,000 to 140,000 distinct CDR3 sequences; 15% to 20% were observed only once. The ten largest clones add up to around two fifths of the sample. The sample was blood. These receptors were taken from a woman in her fifties or sixties with Graves' hyperthyroidism.

This clonotype was counted ten times or more. This chain uses TRBV2 with TRBJ2-7; 7 nucleotides agree with TRBD1. The CDR3 has 13 amino acids. CDR1 is SNHLY and CDR2 is FYNNEI in the germline V gene. Germline trimming cut 5 bases from V and 8 bases from J; bases unmatched to any gene: 9. In DNA, the CDR3 is TGTGCCAGCAGTCGACCCGGGACAGCCCAGCAGTACGTC. It yields the protein CASSRPGTAQQYV.

This clonotype showed up just a few times. This chain connects TRBV3-1 to TRBJ2-4; D call uncertain. CDR1 is LGHDT and CDR2 is YNNKEL in the germline V gene (reference sequence). This CDR3 has 17 residues. V lost 0 bases and J 8 bases, leaving 20 bases between the germline ends. The chain's CDR3 is CASSQDAGGAAWDIQYF. The CDR3 DNA is TGTGCCAGCAGCCAAGATGCTGGTGGTGCAGCTTGGGACATTCAGTACTTC.

This clonotype was counted many times. The genes are TRBV18 and TRBJ2-6; 8 nucleotides align to TRBD1. CDR1 and CDR2 from the germline V gene are KGHSH and LQKENI. This CDR3 contains 17 residues. The J segment lost 2 bases and the V segment lost 3 bases, leaving 6 bases of the junction unmatched. CDR3 in DNA: TGTGCCAGCTCACCTCCTGCGACAGGGGCTGGGGCCAACGTCCTGACTTTC. Translated: CASSPPATGAGANVLTF.

This chain uses TRBV20-1 with TRBJ2-2; 8 bases map to TRBD1. Germline V lookup: CDR1 DFQATT, CDR2 SNEGSKA (reference sequence). Trimming removed 3 bases from V and 5 bases from J; junction bases left unmatched: 5. This CDR3 spans 14 amino acids. The CDR3: CSARWTGRTGELFF. CDR3 bases: TGCAGTGCTAGGTGGACAGGGAGGACCGGGGAGCTGTTTTTT.

This clonotype was seen many times. This chain uses TRBV18 with TRBJ1-1; TRBD1 is a possible D gene (6 bases). CDR1 and CDR2 (germline): KGHSH, LQKENI. V gave up 3 bases and J gave up 1 base, with 15 bases separating them. CDR3 length equals 16 residues. CDR3 protein: CASSPVMSRGNTEAFF. The DNA of the CDR3 is TGTGCCAGCTCACCGGTTATGAGCAGGGGGAACACTGAAGCTTTCTTT.

This clonotype was found many times. CDR3 coding DNA: TGTGCCAGCAGCATAAGACGAACTGAAGCTTTCTTT. Translating it yields CASSIRRTEAFF. The genes are TRBV7-2 and TRBJ1-1; the D is unclear. The V gene lost 5 bases and the J gene lost 5 bases, with 9 bases spanning the gap. The CDR3 consists of 12 residues. Germline V gene data show CDR1 as SGHTA and CDR2 as FQGNSA.

This clonotype was counted many times. This rearrangement joins TRBV12-3 or TRBV12-4 to TRBJ1-6; 10 positions match TRBD1. After removal of 3 bases from V and 6 bases from J, the junction contained 2 bases not matched to a gene. The CDR3 covers 15 residues. CDR3 sequence reads: CASSLGTGANSPLHF. The CDR3 DNA is TGTGCCAGCAGTTTGGGGACAGGGGCTAATTCACCCCTCCACTTT.

This clonotype was seen many times. This chain links TRBV28 with TRBJ2-1; 10 bases agree with TRBD1. J gave up 4 bases and V 4 bases, and 4 bases lay outside the gene matches. The CDR3 totals 15 residues. Germline lookup yields CDR1 MDHEN and CDR2 SYDVKM. The CDR3 here is CASSSGTGVYNEQFF. The CDR3 DNA reads TGTGCCAGCAGTTCCGGGACAGGGGTGTACAATGAGCAGTTCTTC.